The entry that follows covers one T cell receptor beta chain sequence. Its antigen is as yet unknown. The read ends 3 residues shy of where the CDR3 ends; the end is completed using the germline J gene. The data were produced by immunoSEQ multiplex PCR, yet TCRdb's version contains in-frame clones alone and is incomplete. This repertoire holds more than 30,000 clones, and none appear only once. Germline V gives CDR1 GTSNPN, CDR2 SVGIG (reference sequence). The length of the CDR3 is 13 residues. Trimming removed 3 bases from V and 1 base from J, with 7 bases in between. This sample is drawn from a study of T cell clonality in common variable immunodeficiency. Whole-study results and caveats: Common variable immunodeficiency TCR beta sequences reportedly had fewer deletions and N-nucleotide insertions. What drives increased CVID clonality needs T cell subpopulation sequencing.

Caucasian heritage predominated among both patients and controls. Blood samples were heparinized, about 5 to 8 ml per donor. This rearrangement joins TRBV30 to TRBJ1-5; no clear D gene. Sequencing input: peripheral blood mononuclear cells. The sequence was collected from a human donor with common variable immunodeficiency. The sequenced CDR3 bases are TGTGCCTGGAGGGCAGAGAGCAATCAGCCC. It encodes CAWRAESNQP. The whole CDR3 protein is CAWRAESNQPQHF.